This record concerns one T cell receptor (beta chain) sequence. The method was immunoSEQ multiplex PCR; TCRdb's version includes in-frame clones alone and lacks a portion of them. Altogether approximately 470,000 clones are present, around 90% being singletons, with the ten largest covering 0.7%. The data originate from a study of blood T cell repertoires in COVID-19. This CDR3 is built from 13 residues. V shed 5 bases and J shed 0 bases, with 7 bases lying between them. The germline V gene encodes CDR1 SEHNR and CDR2 FQNEAQ (reference sequence). The receptor was derived from a young woman who had recovered from COVID-19. The chain couples TRBV7-9 to TRBJ1-2; D not resolved. What was sequenced was PBMCs or T cells enriched from blood (not recorded which). CDR3 sequence (DNA): TGTGCCAGCAGCCGCGATCCTAACTATGGCTACACCTTC. Residues: CASSRDPNYGYTF.